These 23 T cell receptor beta chains came from one sample sequenced in a study of blood T cell repertoires in COVID-19. Generated by immunoSEQ multiplex PCR, the TCRdb table keeps only in-frame clones and is missing some. The table shows over 250,000 clones, with under 90% occurring only once. Sequencing was carried out using peripheral blood. All receptors come from a woman aged 45-65 years who had recovered from COVID-19.

The rearrangement joins TRBV5-1 to TRBJ1-5; no clear D. The germline gives CDR1 SGHRS, CDR2 YFSETQ. This CDR3 comprises 14 residues. V lost 3 bases to trimming and J lost 1 base, with 8 bases between them. In DNA form, the CDR3 reads TGCGCCAGCAGCTCAGGCACGAGCAATCAGCCCCAGCATTTT. It is translated as CASSSGTSNQPQHF.

CDR3 nucleotide sequence: TGCGCCAGCAGCCATGACGGACAGAGCACAGATACGCAGTATTTT. This codes for CASSHDGQSTDTQYF. The chain combines TRBV4-1 with TRBJ2-3, with D perhaps matching TRBD1 (6 bases). The CDR3 has 15 amino acids. The V end was cut by 3 bases, the J end by 0 bases, with 10 bases between. Germline V gives CDR1 MGHRA, CDR2 YSYEKL.

The chain couples TRBV5-5 to TRBJ1-4; the match to TRBD1 covers 9 bases. Germline V lookup: CDR1 SGHKS, CDR2 YYEKEE (reference sequence). The V and J ends lost 3 bases and 5 bases, in that order; junction bases with no gene match: 2. CDR3 length: 14 amino acids. CDR3 sequence reads: CASSSGTGNEKLFF. The DNA of the CDR3 is TGTGCCAGCAGCTCCGGGACAGGGAATGAAAAACTGTTTTTT.

V gene TRBV2 combines with J gene TRBJ2-1, with TRBD2 matching 11 bases. Germline V gene data show CDR1 as SNHLY and CDR2 as FYNNEI. This CDR3 has 17 residues. V lost 4 bases and J lost 3; bases outside the gene matches: 8. CDR3 residues: CASSATGGTSGYNEQFF. The CDR3 DNA sequence: TGTGCCAGCAGTGCCACCGGGGGGACTAGCGGCTACAATGAGCAGTTCTTC.

This chain joins TRBV19 and TRBJ2-2; TRBD1 matches at 8 bases. J was trimmed by 1 base and V by 4 bases; bases with no gene match: 2. The germline gives CDR1 LNHDA, CDR2 SQIVND (reference sequence). CDR3 length: 15 amino acids. CDR3 amino acids: CASSSGQGNTGELFF. The CDR3 bases are TGTGCCAGTAGTAGTGGACAGGGGAACACCGGGGAGCTGTTTTTT. The complete variable domain, with remaining parts taken from reference TRBV19 and TRBJ2-2, reads DGGITQSPKYLFRKEGQNVTLSCEQNLNHDAMYWYRQDPGQGLRLIYYSQIVNDFQKGDIAEGYSVSREKKESFPLTVTSAQKNPTAFYLCASSSGQGNTGELFFGEGSRLTVL.

This clone was picked up a small number of times. This rearrangement joins TRBV18 to TRBJ2-1; TRBD2 is a possible D gene (5 bases). CDR3 length equals 15 residues. Germline V gene sequence: CDR1 KGHSH, CDR2 LQKENI. The germline V and J ends were trimmed by 3 bases and 3 bases, with 12 bases remaining between them. In DNA, the CDR3 is TGTGCCAGCTCACCGAGGGTCAACTTCTACAATGAGCAGTTCTTC. Its translation: CASSPRVNFYNEQFF.

V usage is TRBV4-1 and J usage is TRBJ1-1; D may be TRBD1 (5 bases). CDR3 length equals 16 residues. Per germline, CDR1 MGHRA and CDR2 YSYEKL. Trimming took off 1 base at V and 8 bases at J, with 20 bases between the two ends. CDR3 sequence reads: CASSQGGARGSGEAFF. The CDR3 nucleotides read TGCGCCAGCAGCCAAGGGGGTGCGAGGGGCAGCGGGGAAGCTTTCTTT.

This clone showed up just a few times. The chain uses TRBV5-5 and TRBJ2-3, with 8 bases fitting TRBD2. CDR3 size: 16 residues. CDR1 is SGHKS and CDR2 is YYEKEE in the germline V gene (reference sequence). The V and J ends lost 4 bases and 5 bases, in that order; junction bases with no gene match: 12. DNA of the CDR3: TGTGCCAGCAGCCTGGATGCGGGGGGCAGGGGAGATACGCAGTATTTT. Amino acids: CASSLDAGGRGDTQYF.

The rearrangement uses TRBV5-3 and TRBJ2-5, with D unclear. TRBV5-3 qualifies as an ORF whose function is uncertain. Trimming took off 0 bases at V and 1 base at J, with 10 bases between the two ends. There are 15 residues in the CDR3. The CDR3 DNA is TGTGCCAGAAGCTTGGAGGAGTTCGTCCAAGAGACCCAGTACTTC. Its protein product is CARSLEEFVQETQYF.

V is TRBV28 and J is TRBJ2-7; a weak D match, TRBD2 (7 bases). The CDR3 is made up of 15 amino acids. V dropped 3 bases and J dropped 3 bases, with 15 bases sitting between them. The germline gives CDR1 MDHEN, CDR2 SYDVKM. CDR3 coding DNA: TGTGCCAGCAGTTTTCGGGGGGCGTTAAGCTACGAGCAGTACTTC. It encodes CASSFRGALSYEQYF.

The chain recombines TRBV6-2 or TRBV6-3 with TRBJ1-5; D is ambiguous. Trimming left V 0 bases short and J 3 bases short, with 9 bases between. The CDR3 spans 15 residues. CDR1 is MNHEY, CDR2 SVGEGT, per germline. The CDR3 loop reads CASSYSRVNNQPQHF. The DNA of the CDR3 is TGTGCCAGCAGTTACTCGAGGGTAAACAATCAGCCCCAGCATTTT.

The chain is built from TRBV27 and TRBJ2-3; 9 positions agree with TRBD2. CDR1 MNHEY and CDR2 SMNVEV come from the germline V gene (reference sequence). The CDR3 is 20 amino acids. J lost 1 base, V lost 6 bases, and 20 bases had no gene match. DNA of the CDR3: TGTGCCAGCAGAACCCTTGCTAGCGGGAATCGGATTTTGGGCACAGATACGCAGTATTTT. It yields the protein CASRTLASGNRILGTDTQYF.

The chain has TRBV6-2 or TRBV6-3 and TRBJ2-6; 8 bases are shared with TRBD1. Per germline, CDR1 MNHEY and CDR2 SVGEGT. V shed 2 bases, J shed 2 bases, and the junction held 5 bases outside the gene matches. The CDR3 spans 17 residues. The CDR3 protein is CASSYRQGTAGANVLTF. For the CDR3, the DNA is TGTGCCAGCAGTTACCGACAGGGGACTGCTGGGGCCAACGTCCTGACTTTC.

The rearrangement uses TRBV7-2 and TRBJ2-5, with TRBD2 as a possible D gene (7 bases). CDR1 is SGHTA and CDR2 is FQGNSA in the germline V gene. This CDR3 comprises 13 residues. V was clipped by 6 bases and J by 3 bases, with 11 bases between them. As DNA, the CDR3 is TGTGCCAGCAGAGAGGGGGGGAAAGAGACCCAGTACTTC. It yields the protein CASREGGKETQYF.

The V and J genes are TRBV9 and TRBJ2-3; D is undetermined. V lost 3 bases and J lost 4, with 9 bases in between. The germline V gene encodes CDR1 SGDLS and CDR2 YYNGEE. This CDR3 has 13 amino acids. The CDR3 loop reads CASSDERPDTQYF. The CDR3 coding sequence is TGTGCCAGCAGCGACGAGCGTCCAGATACGCAGTATTTT.

J is TRBJ2-3 and V is TRBV28; TRBD1 might be the D (6 bases). CDR1 is MDHEN and CDR2 is SYDVKM in the germline V gene. This CDR3 has 14 residues. Trimming shortened V by 1 base and J by 3 bases, and 8 bases separated the two germline ends. This chain's CDR3 is CASSLLGQTDTQYF. The CDR3 bases are TGTGCCAGCAGTTTATTAGGACAGACAGATACGCAGTATTTT.

This clone was counted between two and nine times. The chain uses TRBV27 and TRBJ2-1; possibly TRBD1 for D (5 bases). V lost 2 bases and J lost 0, with 11 bases in between. CDR1 and CDR2 (germline): MNHEY, SMNVEV (reference sequence). The CDR3 spans 16 residues. The CDR3 is CASSLTGSSSYNEQFF. DNA for the CDR3: TGTGCCAGCAGTTTAACAGGATCCAGCTCCTACAATGAGCAGTTCTTC.

Only one count was recorded for this clone. The chain joins TRBV2 to TRBJ2-1; no reliable D call. The CDR3 is 13 amino acids. Between the trimmed V and J ends, which lost 7 bases and 10 bases, there was a span of 17 bases. In germline, CDR1 is SNHLY, CDR2 FYNNEI. The CDR3 protein is CASNLAMGSEQFF. Here the CDR3 DNA reads TGTGCCAGCAACCTCGCTATGGGCTCGGAGCAGTTCTTC.

V and J are TRBV28 and TRBJ2-7, with 8 bases fitting TRBD1. Germline V lookup: CDR1 MDHEN, CDR2 SYDVKM. Trimming cost V 10 bases and J 2 bases; bases outside gene matches: 7. This CDR3 has 13 residues. CDR3 protein: CATIDRGTYEQYF. For the CDR3, the DNA is TGTGCCACCATAGACAGGGGAACCTACGAGCAGTACTTC.

V usage is TRBV12-3 or TRBV12-4 and J usage is TRBJ2-1; 7 bases are shared with TRBD1. The CDR3 has 13 amino acids. Trimming cost V 2 bases and J 6 bases; bases outside gene matches: 1. CDR3 bases: TGTGCCAGCAGTTTAAGACAGGGCAATGAGCAGTTCTTC. Its translation: CASSLRQGNEQFF.

The gene calls are TRBV6-1 and TRBJ2-6; D is undetermined. The CDR3 length is 17 residues. Germline CDR1 and CDR2: MNHNS and SASEGT. Trimming pared 2 bases from V and 0 bases from J, leaving 11 bases between. The DNA for the CDR3 is TGTGCCAGCAGTGAAACAGCCACGAGCTCTGGGGCCAACGTCCTGACTTTC. This codes for CASSETATSSGANVLTF.

Of note for this clone: Other DNA sequences in the same sample also yield this CDR3. The rearrangement joins TRBV3-1 (or the pseudogene TRBV3-2) to TRBJ2-2; D gene ambiguous. Trimming pared 4 bases from V and 3 bases from J, leaving 6 bases between. CDR1 and CDR2 (germline): LGHDT, YNNKEL (reference sequence). CDR3 size: 13 residues. The CDR3 sequence is CASSRLDTGELFF. DNA for the CDR3: TGTGCCAGCAGCCGATTAGACACCGGGGAGCTGTTTTTT.

V and J are TRBV7-2 and TRBJ1-6; D remains ambiguous. Between the trimmed V and J ends, which lost 2 bases and 11 bases, there was a span of 13 bases. The germline V gene encodes CDR1 SGHTA and CDR2 FQGNSA. The CDR3 is 14 residues long. CDR3 protein: CASSLSGSPAPLHF. As DNA, the CDR3 is TGTGCCAGCAGCTTATCGGGGTCGCCGGCACCCCTCCACTTT.